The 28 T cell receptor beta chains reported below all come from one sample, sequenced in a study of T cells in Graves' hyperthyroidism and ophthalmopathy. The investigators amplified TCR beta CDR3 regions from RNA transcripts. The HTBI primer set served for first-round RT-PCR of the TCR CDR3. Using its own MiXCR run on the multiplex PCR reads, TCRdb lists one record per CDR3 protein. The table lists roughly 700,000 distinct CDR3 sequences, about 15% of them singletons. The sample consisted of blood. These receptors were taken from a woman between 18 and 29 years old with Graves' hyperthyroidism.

This CDR3 reads CASSQAKGMNHEQYF. Written as DNA, the CDR3 is TGTGCCAGCAGCCAAGCCAAGGGTATGAACCACGAGCAGTACTTC. This chain connects TRBV14 to TRBJ2-7; D gene unclear. CDR1 is SGHDN and CDR2 is FVKESK in the germline V gene. Trimming took off 1 base at V and 5 bases at J, with 15 bases between the two ends. The CDR3 has 15 amino acids.

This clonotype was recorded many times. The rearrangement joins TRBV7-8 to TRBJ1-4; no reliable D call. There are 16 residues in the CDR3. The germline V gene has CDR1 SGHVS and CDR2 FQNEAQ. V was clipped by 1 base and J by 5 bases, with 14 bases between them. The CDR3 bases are TGTGCCAGCAGCTTAGTTCTGGGCAGGTGGAATGAAAAACTGTTTTTT. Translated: CASSLVLGRWNEKLFF.

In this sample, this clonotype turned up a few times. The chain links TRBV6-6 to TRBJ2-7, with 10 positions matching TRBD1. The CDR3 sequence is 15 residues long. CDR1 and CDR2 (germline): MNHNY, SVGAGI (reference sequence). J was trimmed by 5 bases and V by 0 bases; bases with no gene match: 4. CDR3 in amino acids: CASSYSRDRGHEQYF. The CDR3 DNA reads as TGTGCCAGCAGTTACTCGAGGGACAGGGGACACGAGCAGTACTTC.

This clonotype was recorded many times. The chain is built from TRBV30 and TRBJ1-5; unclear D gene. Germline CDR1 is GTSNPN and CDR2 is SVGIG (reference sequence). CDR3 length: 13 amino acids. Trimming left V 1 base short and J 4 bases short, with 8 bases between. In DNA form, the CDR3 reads TGTGCCTGGAGTGGGGCAGGTAATCAGCCCCAGCATTTT. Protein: CAWSGAGNQPQHF.

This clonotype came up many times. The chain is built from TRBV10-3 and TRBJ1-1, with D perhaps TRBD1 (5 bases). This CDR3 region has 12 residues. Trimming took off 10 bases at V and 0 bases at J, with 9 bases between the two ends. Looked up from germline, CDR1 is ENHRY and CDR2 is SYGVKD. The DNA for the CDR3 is TGTGCCACCCGGGGCCTGAACACTGAAGCTTTCTTT. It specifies CATRGLNTEAFF.

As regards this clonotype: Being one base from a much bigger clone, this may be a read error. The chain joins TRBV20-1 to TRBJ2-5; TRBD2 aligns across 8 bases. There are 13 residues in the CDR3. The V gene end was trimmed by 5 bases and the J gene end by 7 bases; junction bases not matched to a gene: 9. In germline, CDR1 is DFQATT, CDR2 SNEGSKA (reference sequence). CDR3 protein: CSAPGGGAGTQYF. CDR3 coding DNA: TGCAGTGCTCCCGGGGGGGGGGCGGGGACCCAGTACTTC.

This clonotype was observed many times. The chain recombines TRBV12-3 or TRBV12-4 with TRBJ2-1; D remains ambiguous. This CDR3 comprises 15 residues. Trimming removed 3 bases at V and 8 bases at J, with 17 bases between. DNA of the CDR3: TGTGCCAGCAGTTTTTGGTCAATCTCCGCTGATGAGCAGTTCTTC. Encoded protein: CASSFWSISADEQFF.

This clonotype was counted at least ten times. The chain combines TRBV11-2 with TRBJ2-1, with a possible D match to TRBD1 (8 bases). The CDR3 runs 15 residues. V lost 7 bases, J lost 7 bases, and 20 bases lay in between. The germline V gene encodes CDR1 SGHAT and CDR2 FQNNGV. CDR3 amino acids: CASTMGGTGRNEQFF. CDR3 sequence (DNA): TGTGCCAGCACCATGGGGGGGACAGGACGTAATGAGCAGTTCTTC.

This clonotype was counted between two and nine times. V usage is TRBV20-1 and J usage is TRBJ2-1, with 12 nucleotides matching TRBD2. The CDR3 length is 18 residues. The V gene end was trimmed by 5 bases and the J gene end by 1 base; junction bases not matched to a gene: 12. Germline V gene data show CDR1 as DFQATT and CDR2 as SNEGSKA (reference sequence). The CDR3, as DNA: TGCAGTGCTTTAGTGGGTAGACTAGCGGGAGTGTCCTACAATGAGCAGTTCTTC. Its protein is CSALVGRLAGVSYNEQFF.

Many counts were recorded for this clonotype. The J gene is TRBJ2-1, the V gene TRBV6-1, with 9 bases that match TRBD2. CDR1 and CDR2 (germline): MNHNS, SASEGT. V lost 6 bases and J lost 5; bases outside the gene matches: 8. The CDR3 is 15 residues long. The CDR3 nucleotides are TGTGCCAGCAGCATAGCGGGAGTAAACGACAATGAGCAGTTCTTC. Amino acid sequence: CASSIAGVNDNEQFF.

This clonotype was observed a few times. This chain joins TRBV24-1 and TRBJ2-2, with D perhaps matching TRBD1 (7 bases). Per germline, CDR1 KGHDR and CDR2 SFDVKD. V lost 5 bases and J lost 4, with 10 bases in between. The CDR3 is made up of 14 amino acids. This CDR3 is CATSVQGGTGELFF. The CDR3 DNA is TGTGCCACCAGTGTTCAGGGGGGCACCGGGGAGCTGTTTTTT.

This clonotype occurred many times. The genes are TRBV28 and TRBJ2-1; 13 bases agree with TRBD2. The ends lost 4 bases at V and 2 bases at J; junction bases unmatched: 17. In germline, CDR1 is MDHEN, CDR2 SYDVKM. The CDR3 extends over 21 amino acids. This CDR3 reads CASSSEPGLAGFWATYNEQFF. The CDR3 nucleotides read TGTGCCAGCAGTTCAGAACCGGGACTAGCGGGATTTTGGGCGACCTACAATGAGCAGTTCTTC. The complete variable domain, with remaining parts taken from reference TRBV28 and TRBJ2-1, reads DVKVTQSSRYLVKRTGEKVFLECVQDMDHENMFWYRQDPGLGLRLIYFSYDVKMKEKGDIPEGYSVSREKKERFSLILESASTNQTSMYLCASSSEPGLAGFWATYNEQFFGPGTRLTVL.

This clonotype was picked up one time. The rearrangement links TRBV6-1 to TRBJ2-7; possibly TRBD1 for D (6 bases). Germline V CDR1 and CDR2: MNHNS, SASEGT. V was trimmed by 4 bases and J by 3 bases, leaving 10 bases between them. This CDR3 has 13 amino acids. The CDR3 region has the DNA TGTGCCAGCAGTGTTGACAGGTTCTACGAGCAGTACTTC. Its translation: CASSVDRFYEQYF.

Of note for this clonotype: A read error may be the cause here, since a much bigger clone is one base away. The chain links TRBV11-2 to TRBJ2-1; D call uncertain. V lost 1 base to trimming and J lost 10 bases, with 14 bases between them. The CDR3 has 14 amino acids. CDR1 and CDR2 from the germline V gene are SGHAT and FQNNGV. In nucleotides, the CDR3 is TGTGCCAGCAGCTTAGGCAGCGTCACGGTGGAGCAGTTCTTC. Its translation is CASSLGSVTVEQFF.

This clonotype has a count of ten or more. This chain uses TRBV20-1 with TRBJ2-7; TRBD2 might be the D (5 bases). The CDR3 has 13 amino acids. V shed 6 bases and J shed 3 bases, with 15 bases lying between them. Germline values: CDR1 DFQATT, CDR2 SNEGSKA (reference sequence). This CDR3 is CSAQRTGNYEQYF. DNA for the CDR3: TGCAGTGCGCAGCGGACGGGAAACTACGAGCAGTACTTC.

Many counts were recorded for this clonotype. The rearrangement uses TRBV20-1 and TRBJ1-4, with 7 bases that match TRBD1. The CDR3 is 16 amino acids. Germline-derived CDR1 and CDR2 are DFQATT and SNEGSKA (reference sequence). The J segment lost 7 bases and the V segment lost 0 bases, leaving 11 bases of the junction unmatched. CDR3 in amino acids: CSARDRTGEEGEKLFF. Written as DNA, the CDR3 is TGCAGTGCTAGAGACCGGACAGGCGAGGAGGGTGAAAAACTGTTTTTT.

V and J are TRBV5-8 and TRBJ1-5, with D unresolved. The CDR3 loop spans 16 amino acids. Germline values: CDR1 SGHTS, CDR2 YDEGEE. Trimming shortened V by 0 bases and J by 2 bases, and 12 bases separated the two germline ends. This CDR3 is CASSLDRSWGNQPQHF. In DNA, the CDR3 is TGTGCCAGCAGCTTGGACCGGAGCTGGGGCAATCAGCCCCAGCATTTT.

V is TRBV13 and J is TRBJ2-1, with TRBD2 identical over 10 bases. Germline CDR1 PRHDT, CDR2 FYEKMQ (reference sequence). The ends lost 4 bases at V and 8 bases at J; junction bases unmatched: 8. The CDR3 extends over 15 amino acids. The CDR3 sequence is CASSSRLAGPHEQFF. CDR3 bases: TGTGCCAGCAGCTCCCGACTAGCGGGCCCCCATGAGCAGTTCTTC. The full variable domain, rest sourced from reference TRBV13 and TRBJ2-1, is AAGVIQSPRHLIKEKRETATLKCYPIPRHDTVYWYQQGPGQDPQFLISFYEKMQSDKGSIPDRFSAQQFSDYHSELNMSSLELGDSALYFCASSSRLAGPHEQFFGPGTRLTVL.

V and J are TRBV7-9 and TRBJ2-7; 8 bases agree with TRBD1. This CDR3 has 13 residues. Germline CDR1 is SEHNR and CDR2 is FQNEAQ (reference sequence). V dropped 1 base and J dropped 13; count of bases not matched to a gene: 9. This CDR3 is CASSLGSRTGRYF. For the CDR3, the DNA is TGTGCCAGCAGCTTAGGATCCCGGACAGGGCGCTACTTC.

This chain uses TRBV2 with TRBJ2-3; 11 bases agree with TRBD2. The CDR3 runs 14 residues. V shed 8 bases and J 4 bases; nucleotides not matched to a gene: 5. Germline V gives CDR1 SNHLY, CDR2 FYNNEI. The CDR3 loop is CASLAGGAPDTQYF. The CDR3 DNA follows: TGTGCCAGCCTAGCGGGAGGCGCCCCAGATACGCAGTATTTT.

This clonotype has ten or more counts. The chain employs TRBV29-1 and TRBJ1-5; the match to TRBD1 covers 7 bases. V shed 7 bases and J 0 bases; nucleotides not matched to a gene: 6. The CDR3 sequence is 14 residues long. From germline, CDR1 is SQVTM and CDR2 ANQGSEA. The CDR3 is CSAWDRNSNQPQHF. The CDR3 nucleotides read TGCAGCGCATGGGACAGAAATAGCAATCAGCCCCAGCATTTT.

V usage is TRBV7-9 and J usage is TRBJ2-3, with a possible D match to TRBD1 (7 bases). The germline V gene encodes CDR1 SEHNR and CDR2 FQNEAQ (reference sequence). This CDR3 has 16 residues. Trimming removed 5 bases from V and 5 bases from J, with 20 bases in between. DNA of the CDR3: TGTGCCAGCAGCGGCCTCGGTGACAGGGAGGAAGATACGCAGTATTTT. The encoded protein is CASSGLGDREEDTQYF.

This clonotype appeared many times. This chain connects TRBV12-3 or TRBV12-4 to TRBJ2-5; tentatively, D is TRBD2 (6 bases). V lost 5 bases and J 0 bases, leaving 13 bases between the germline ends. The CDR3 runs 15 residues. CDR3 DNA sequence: TGTGCCAGCAGTCATAGCGGAGCGTACCAAGAGACCCAGTACTTC. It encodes CASSHSGAYQETQYF.

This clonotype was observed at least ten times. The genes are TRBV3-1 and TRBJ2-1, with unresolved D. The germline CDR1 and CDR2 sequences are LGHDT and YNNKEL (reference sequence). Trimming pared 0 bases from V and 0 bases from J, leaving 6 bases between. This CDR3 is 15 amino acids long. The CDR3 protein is CASSQERSSYNEQFF. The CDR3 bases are TGTGCCAGCAGCCAAGAGCGGAGCTCCTACAATGAGCAGTTCTTC.

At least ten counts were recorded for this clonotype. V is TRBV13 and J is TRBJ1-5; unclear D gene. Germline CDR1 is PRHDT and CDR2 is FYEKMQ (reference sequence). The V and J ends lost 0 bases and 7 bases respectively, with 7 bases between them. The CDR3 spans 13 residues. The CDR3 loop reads CASSLGPDQPQHF. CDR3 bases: TGTGCCAGCAGCTTAGGCCCAGACCAGCCCCAGCATTTT.

CDR3 DNA sequence: TGCAGTGCTTCTAGGGTGGTTAGCAGCCTCACAGATACGCAGTATTTT. Translation gives CSASRVVSSLTDTQYF. J is TRBJ2-3 and V is TRBV20-1; unclear D gene. CDR3 length equals 16 residues. The V end lost 5 bases, the J end lost 2 bases, and 20 bases lay between the germline ends. Germline V gene sequence: CDR1 DFQATT, CDR2 SNEGSKA (reference sequence).

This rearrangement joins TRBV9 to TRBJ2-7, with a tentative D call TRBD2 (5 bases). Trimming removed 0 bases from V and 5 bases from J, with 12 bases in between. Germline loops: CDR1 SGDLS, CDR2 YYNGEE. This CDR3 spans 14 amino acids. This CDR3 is CASSVVEGANEQYF. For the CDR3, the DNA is TGTGCCAGCAGCGTAGTCGAGGGAGCCAACGAGCAGTACTTC.

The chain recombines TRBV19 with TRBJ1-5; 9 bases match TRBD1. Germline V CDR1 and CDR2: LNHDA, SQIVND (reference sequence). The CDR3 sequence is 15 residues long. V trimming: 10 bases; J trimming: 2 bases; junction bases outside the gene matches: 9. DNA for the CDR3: TGTGCCACTGCCGGGGACAGGGCACGCAATCAGCCCCAGCATTTT. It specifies CATAGDRARNQPQHF.